The 28 T cell receptor beta chains below all came from one sample that was sequenced in a study of identical twins. TCRdb redid the calling of the 5' RACE reads with MiXCR, one entry per CDR3 protein. The sample carries 1.5 million to 2 million distinct CDR3 sequences, about 31% recorded once. The specimen was cord blood. These receptors were taken from a newborn girl in good health.

The rearrangement joins TRBV2 to TRBJ1-4; D might be TRBD1 (5 bases). This CDR3 region has 13 residues. CDR1 SNHLY and CDR2 FYNNEI come from the germline V gene. V was pared by 7 bases and J by 6 bases, with 12 bases between. CDR3 residues: CASIQGVDEKLFF. The CDR3 nucleotides read TGTGCCAGCATTCAGGGAGTGGATGAAAAACTGTTTTTT.

This chain connects TRBV27 to TRBJ2-2; tentatively, D is TRBD1 (5 bases). This CDR3 contains 15 residues. V lost 3 bases and J 6 bases, leaving 14 bases between the germline ends. CDR1 is MNHEY, CDR2 SMNVEV, per germline (reference sequence). This chain's CDR3 is CASSLVQGLAGELFF. The CDR3 DNA reads as TGTGCCAGCAGTTTGGTCCAGGGTTTGGCCGGGGAGCTGTTTTTT.

V usage is TRBV7-2 and J usage is TRBJ2-1, with a tentative D call TRBD2 (5 bases). The CDR3 contains 14 residues. Trimming pared 4 bases from V and 2 bases from J, leaving 9 bases between. From germline, CDR1 is SGHTA and CDR2 FQGNSA. CDR3 residues: CASSSARAYNEQFF. CDR3 DNA: TGTGCCAGCAGCTCGGCGAGGGCCTACAATGAGCAGTTCTTC.

This clonotype has only a few counts. This rearrangement joins TRBV29-1 to TRBJ2-3; 7 bases fit TRBD2. Germline trimming cut 5 bases from V and 6 bases from J; bases unmatched to any gene: 5. This CDR3 has 12 amino acids. Germline V gene lookup returns CDR1 SQVTM and CDR2 ANQGSEA. The CDR3 DNA sequence: TGCAGCGTTTCTAGCGGAGGGGATACGCAGTATTTT. Protein: CSVSSGGDTQYF.

The chain has TRBV6-6 and TRBJ2-5, with a weak D call TRBD2 (6 bases). The CDR3 consists of 13 residues. CDR1 MNHNY and CDR2 SVGAGI come from the germline V gene (reference sequence). Trimming pared 2 bases from V and 5 bases from J, leaving 9 bases between. The CDR3 DNA reads as TGTGCCAGCAGTTACCGGGGGATTGAGACCCAGTACTTC. Protein sequence: CASSYRGIETQYF.

V is TRBV6-1 and J is TRBJ2-3, with unresolved D. This CDR3 has 16 residues. Germline CDR1 and CDR2: MNHNS and SASEGT. With 5 bases removed from V and 0 bases from J, the gap between germline ends came to 15 bases. Written as DNA, the CDR3 is TGTGCCAGCAGTTGGGGTGGAGTCCAAAGCACAGATACGCAGTATTTT. Translated: CASSWGGVQSTDTQYF.

The chain couples TRBV10-3 to TRBJ2-5; tentative D call: TRBD1 (6 bases). Trimming took 2 bases from V and 5 from J, leaving 12 bases between them. This CDR3 is 14 amino acids long. Germline V CDR1 and CDR2: ENHRY, SYGVKD. In DNA form, the CDR3 reads TGTGCCATCAGTGAGCCCGGGACAAAGGAGACCCAGTACTTC. Protein: CAISEPGTKETQYF.

On this clonotype: One base away lies a much larger clone, so this may be a sequencing read error. J is TRBJ1-4 and V is TRBV7-6; 11 bases line up with TRBD1. CDR3 length equals 14 residues. J gave up 9 bases and V 5 bases, and 5 bases lay outside the gene matches. CDR1 is SGHVS and CDR2 is FNYEAQ in the germline V gene. CDR3 sequence reads: CASSPGTGGKKLFF. DNA of the CDR3: TGTGCCAGCAGCCCCGGGACAGGGGGTAAAAAACTGTTTTTT.

V is TRBV20-1 and J is TRBJ1-2, with D perhaps matching TRBD1 (5 bases). Germline V gene data show CDR1 as DFQATT and CDR2 as SNEGSKA (reference sequence). V lost 4 bases and J 8 bases, leaving 17 bases between the germline ends. This CDR3 is 13 amino acids long. Here the CDR3 reads CSAKERGRVGYTF. The CDR3 region has the DNA TGCAGTGCTAAAGAACGGGGGAGAGTAGGCTACACCTTC.

The chain has TRBV3-1 and TRBJ2-1; TRBD2 aligns across 10 bases. This CDR3 is 16 amino acids long. CDR1 is LGHDT and CDR2 is YNNKEL in the germline V gene (reference sequence). With V trimmed by 7 bases and J by 4 bases, 10 bases remained unmatched. Here the CDR3 reads CASTRLAGGKYNEQFF. The CDR3 DNA sequence: TGTGCCAGCACCAGATTAGCGGGGGGAAAGTACAATGAGCAGTTCTTC.

The chain links TRBV12-5 to TRBJ2-5, with a possible D match to TRBD1 (5 bases). Germline assignment: CDR1 LGHNT and CDR2 FRNRAP. The CDR3 has 17 residues. V lost 1 base, J lost 11 bases, and 26 bases lay in between. The CDR3 nucleotides are TGTGCTAGTGGTTTGGGACCGAGAAGACGACAAGGGGTTGAGCAGTACTTC. This encodes CASGLGPRRRQGVEQYF.

The genes are TRBV10-3 and TRBJ2-1, with 9 bases aligning to TRBD2. The CDR3 is made up of 17 amino acids. V lost 4 bases and J lost 4; bases outside the gene matches: 11. Looked up from germline, CDR1 is ENHRY and CDR2 is SYGVKD. This CDR3 reads CAISGSSLAGTYNEQFF. CDR3 coding DNA: TGTGCCATCAGTGGGTCGAGTCTAGCGGGGACTTACAATGAGCAGTTCTTC.

In this sample, this clonotype turned up a few times. The chain has TRBV7-9 and TRBJ1-4; TRBD1 might be the D (5 bases). V gave up 2 bases and J gave up 8 bases, with 12 bases separating them. The CDR3 is made up of 14 amino acids. Per the germline V gene, CDR1 is SEHNR and CDR2 is FQNEAQ (reference sequence). This CDR3 is CASSLRGFEEKLFF. Written as DNA, the CDR3 is TGTGCCAGCAGCTTAAGGGGATTTGAAGAAAAACTGTTTTTT.

Notes on this clonotype: Compared with germline, one end of the junction differs, possibly owing to a read error. This chain joins TRBV24-1 and TRBJ2-1; TRBD2 might be the D (6 bases). The CDR3 runs to 15 residues. CDR1 and CDR2 (germline): KGHDR, SFDVKD. DNA of the CDR3: TGTGCCACCAGTAGGCTTAGCGGCACTTACAATGAGCGGTTCTTC. Translation gives CATSRLSGTYNERFF.

This clonotype was seen at least ten times. The chain carries TRBV25-1 and TRBJ2-7, with a possible D match to TRBD2 (5 bases). V was cut by 2 bases and J by 0 bases, with 8 bases left in between. CDR1 is MGHDK and CDR2 is SYGVNS in the germline V gene. The CDR3 has 14 amino acids. CDR3 region: CASSEPGSSYEQYF. DNA of the CDR3: TGTGCCAGCAGTGAACCGGGGAGCTCCTACGAGCAGTACTTC.

The chain uses TRBV2 and TRBJ2-7, with 13 bases aligning to TRBD2. In germline, CDR1 is SNHLY, CDR2 FYNNEI. The J segment lost 4 bases and the V segment lost 3 bases, leaving 3 bases of the junction unmatched. The CDR3 extends over 15 amino acids. The CDR3 DNA follows: TGTGCCAGCAGTGACGGGGGACTAGCGGGATACGAGCAGTACTTC. Amino acid sequence: CASSDGGLAGYEQYF.

This clonotype was observed a few times. The gene calls are TRBV7-8 and TRBJ2-3; D gene unclear. Trimming stripped 5 bases from V and 2 bases from J, with 17 bases between. CDR3 length equals 16 residues. The germline V gene encodes CDR1 SGHVS and CDR2 FQNEAQ. CDR3 loop: CASSQPRDRNTDTQYF. In nucleotides, the CDR3 is TGTGCCAGCAGCCAGCCGCGCGACCGTAACACAGATACGCAGTATTTT.

This clonotype was found many times. V and J are TRBV7-2 and TRBJ2-7, with a weak D call TRBD1 (6 bases). V lost 4 bases and J 3 bases, leaving 19 bases between the germline ends. This CDR3 has 16 amino acids. Germline CDR1 SGHTA, CDR2 FQGNSA. CDR3 region: CASSWNSRGDNYEQYF. Here the CDR3 DNA reads TGTGCCAGCAGCTGGAACTCCAGGGGCGATAACTACGAGCAGTACTTC.

V gene TRBV27 combines with J gene TRBJ2-2; D call uncertain. The CDR3 totals 14 residues. V was trimmed by 5 bases and J by 4 bases, leaving 11 bases between them. Germline V lookup: CDR1 MNHEY, CDR2 SMNVEV (reference sequence). The CDR3 loop reads CASSLPTCTGELFF. The CDR3, as DNA: TGTGCCAGCAGTCTCCCGACTTGCACCGGGGAGCTGTTTTTT.

This chain links TRBV12-3 or TRBV12-4 with TRBJ2-7; TRBD1 or TRBD2 may be the D gene (6 bases each). The CDR3 runs 17 residues. V lost 3 bases to trimming and J lost 2 bases, with 20 bases between them. CDR3 amino acids: CASSFNQVGGSPYEQYF. The CDR3 DNA is TGTGCCAGCAGTTTTAACCAGGTGGGGGGCTCACCCTACGAGCAGTACTTC.

In this sample, this clonotype turned up a few times. The genes are TRBV20-1 and TRBJ1-6; 8 bases agree with TRBD1. CDR3 length: 15 residues. CDR1 and CDR2 from the germline V gene are DFQATT and SNEGSKA (reference sequence). V trimming: 3 bases; J trimming: 3 bases; junction bases outside the gene matches: 4. The CDR3 nucleotides read TGCAGTGCTAGTTTAACAGGGGGCTATAATTCACCCCTCCACTTT. Translated, it gives CSASLTGGYNSPLHF.

This clonotype has ten or more counts. The V call is TRBV25-1, the J call TRBJ2-3; TRBD1 matches at 7 bases. V shed 3 bases, J shed 2 bases, and the junction held 5 bases outside the gene matches. The CDR3 extends over 15 amino acids. Germline loops: CDR1 MGHDK, CDR2 SYGVNS. The CDR3 here is CASSDPGGTTDTQYF. The DNA for the CDR3 is TGTGCCAGCAGTGATCCAGGGGGAACCACAGATACGCAGTATTTT. The full variable domain, its missing parts supplied by reference TRBV25-1 and TRBJ2-3, is EADIYQTPRYLVIGTGKKITLECSQTMGHDKMYWYQQDPGMELHLIHYSYGVNSTEKGDLSSESTVSRIRTEHFPLTLESARPSHTSQYLCASSDPGGTTDTQYFGPGTRLTVL.

This clonotype was seen a few times. The chain combines TRBV20-1 with TRBJ2-3, with D possibly TRBD1 on 5 matching bases. This CDR3 comprises 14 residues. V was shortened by 0 bases and J by 2 bases, with 9 bases between the two germline ends. The germline gives CDR1 DFQATT, CDR2 SNEGSKA (reference sequence). The CDR3 bases are TGCAGTGCTAGAGAACAGGTGGTCACAGATACGCAGTATTTT. It specifies CSAREQVVTDTQYF.

This clonotype was counted between two and nine times. The chain couples TRBV20-1 to TRBJ2-7; D is undetermined. The CDR3 length is 12 residues. Germline V CDR1 and CDR2: DFQATT, SNEGSKA (reference sequence). Trimming removed 3 bases from V and 2 bases from J, with 8 bases in between. CDR3 protein: CSASNGAYEQYF. In nucleotides, the CDR3 is TGCAGTGCTAGTAATGGTGCCTACGAGCAGTACTTC.

This chain links TRBV28 with TRBJ1-4, with D perhaps matching TRBD1 (5 bases). Germline-derived CDR1 and CDR2 are MDHEN and SYDVKM. This CDR3 is 18 amino acids long. V dropped 5 bases and J dropped 4 bases, with 23 bases sitting between them. In DNA, the CDR3 is TGTGCCAGCAGTCCGATTCGGGCTCCGACGGGGGGTAATGAAAAACTGTTTTTT. This sequence encodes CASSPIRAPTGGNEKLFF.

This chain links TRBV27 with TRBJ2-7; no clear D. The germline V and J ends were trimmed by 8 bases and 6 bases, with 11 bases remaining between them. Germline V CDR1 and CDR2: MNHEY, SMNVEV (reference sequence). The CDR3 contains 11 residues. CDR3 DNA: TGTGCCAGCGGCAGGATTAGCGAGCAGTACTTC. This sequence encodes CASGRISEQYF.

The chain has TRBV4-2 and TRBJ2-2, with 12 bases identical to TRBD2. Germline loops: CDR1 LGHNA, CDR2 YNFKEQ. The V and J ends lost 4 bases and 6 bases, in that order; junction bases with no gene match: 6. There are 16 residues in the CDR3. CDR3 DNA sequence: TGTGCCAGCAGCCTATCACTAGCGGGAGGCGCCGGGGAGCTGTTTTTT. Residues: CASSLSLAGGAGELFF.

The rearrangement links TRBV12-3 or TRBV12-4 to TRBJ2-2; 8 nucleotides match TRBD2. The CDR3 has 16 residues. J was trimmed by 4 bases and V by 1 base; bases with no gene match: 5. The CDR3 region has the DNA TGTGCCAGCAGTTTAGGGGTCCGGGGGGGCACCGGGGAGCTGTTTTTT. This encodes CASSLGVRGGTGELFF.